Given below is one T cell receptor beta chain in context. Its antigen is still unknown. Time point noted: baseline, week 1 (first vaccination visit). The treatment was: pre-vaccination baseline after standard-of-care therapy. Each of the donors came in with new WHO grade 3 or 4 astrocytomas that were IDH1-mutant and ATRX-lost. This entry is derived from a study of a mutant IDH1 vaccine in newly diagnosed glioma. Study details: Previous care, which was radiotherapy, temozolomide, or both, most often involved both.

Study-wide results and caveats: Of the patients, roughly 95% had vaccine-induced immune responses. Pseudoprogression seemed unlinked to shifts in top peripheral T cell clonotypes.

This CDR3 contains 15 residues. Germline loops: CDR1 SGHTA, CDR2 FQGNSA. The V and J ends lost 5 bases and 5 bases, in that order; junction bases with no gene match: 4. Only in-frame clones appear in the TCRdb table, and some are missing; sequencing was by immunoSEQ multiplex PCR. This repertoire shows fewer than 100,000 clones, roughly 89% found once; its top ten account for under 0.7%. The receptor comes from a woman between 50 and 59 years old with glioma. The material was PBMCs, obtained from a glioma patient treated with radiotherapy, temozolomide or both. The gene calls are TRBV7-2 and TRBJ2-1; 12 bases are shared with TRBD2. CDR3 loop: CASSLGLAGNNEQFF. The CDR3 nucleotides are TGTGCCAGCAGCCTTGGACTAGCGGGGAACAATGAGCAGTTCTTC.